Shown below are 16 T cell receptor beta chains from a single sample sequenced in a study of T cell responses to AZD1222 COVID-19 vaccine. Clones were sequenced by immunoSEQ multiplex PCR, and TCRdb holds only the in-frame ones, with some missing. This table has over 65,000 clones, 60% to 80% appearing once. The material was peripheral blood, obtained on day 0 of AZD1222 vaccination. The receptors shown here come from an adult in good health.

In its sample, this clone was seen a few times. The chain has TRBV5-8 and TRBJ1-5, with a weak D call TRBD1 (5 bases). Germline V gene data show CDR1 as SGHTS and CDR2 as YDEGEE. V was trimmed by 0 bases and J by 7 bases, leaving 11 bases between them. The CDR3 length is 14 residues. In nucleotides, the CDR3 is TGTGCCAGCAGCTTGGCTCAGGGTTGGCAGCCCCAGCATTTT. Protein: CASSLAQGWQPQHF.

The chain combines TRBV2 with TRBJ2-7; D ambiguous. Germline V lookup: CDR1 SNHLY, CDR2 FYNNEI. CDR3 length: 12 residues. The ends were cut back, 5 bases at V and 4 bases at J, with 9 bases in the middle. CDR3 protein: CASSSSEYEQYF. CDR3 DNA: TGTGCCAGCAGTTCGTCGGAATACGAGCAGTACTTC.

The V call is TRBV6-5, the J call TRBJ2-1, with a possible D match to TRBD1 (5 bases). Germline assignment: CDR1 MNHEY and CDR2 SVGAGI. Trimming cost V 2 bases and J 4 bases, with 12 bases left between them. The CDR3 consists of 15 residues. Here the CDR3 reads CASSYPNDRYNEQFF. In DNA, the CDR3 is TGTGCCAGCAGTTACCCCAATGACAGATACAATGAGCAGTTCTTC.

This rearrangement joins TRBV28 to TRBJ2-7; perhaps TRBD2 as D (5 bases). The V gene's germline CDR1 is MDHEN and CDR2 SYDVKM. V was cut by 3 bases and J by 3 bases, with 18 bases left in between. This CDR3 has 16 amino acids. Here the CDR3 reads CASSLRRGMNRYEQYF. The CDR3 DNA is TGTGCCAGCAGTTTGAGGAGAGGGATGAACCGCTACGAGCAGTACTTC.

The chain has TRBV6-5 and TRBJ2-1, with 11 bases fitting TRBD2. The CDR3 totals 15 residues. V lost 6 bases to trimming and J lost 5 bases; unmatched junction nucleotides: 6. CDR1 is MNHEY, CDR2 SVGAGI, per germline. The DNA for the CDR3 is TGTGCCAGCAGCCCCTTAGCGGGAGGGCACAATGAGCAGTTCTTC. This encodes CASSPLAGGHNEQFF.

J is TRBJ2-7 and V is TRBV5-6; D is unclear. Germline CDR1 and CDR2: SGHDT and YYEEEE. V was clipped by 5 bases and J by 4 bases, with 22 bases between them. The CDR3 covers 16 residues. The CDR3 nucleotides read TGTGCCAGCAGTTCCCCGGTATACCGAGACCCGTACGAGCAGTACTTC. Translated: CASSSPVYRDPYEQYF.

The rearrangement joins TRBV19 to TRBJ2-7; 8 nucleotides agree with TRBD1. V was pared by 5 bases and J by 3 bases, with 6 bases of the junction left unmatched. Germline CDR1 LNHDA, CDR2 SQIVND (reference sequence). The CDR3 is 14 residues long. The CDR3 protein is CASSPAGQGYEQYF. CDR3 bases: TGTGCCAGTAGTCCAGCCGGACAGGGCTACGAGCAGTACTTC.

CDR3: CASNSGQISGNTIYF. CDR3 bases: TGTGCCAGCAATTCGGGACAGATCTCTGGAAACACCATATATTTT. This chain links TRBV28 with TRBJ1-3, with TRBD1 identical over 7 bases. Germline V lookup: CDR1 MDHEN, CDR2 SYDVKM. V trimming: 7 bases; J trimming: 0 bases; junction bases outside the gene matches: 6. The CDR3 runs 15 residues. Together with reference TRBV28 and TRBJ1-3, the CDR3 gives the full variable domain: DVKVTQSSRYLVKRTGEKVFLECVQDMDHENMFWYRQDPGLGLRLIYFSYDVKMKEKGDIPEGYSVSREKKERFSLILESASTNQTSMYLCASNSGQISGNTIYFGEGSWLTVV.

The chain joins TRBV29-1 to TRBJ2-1; TRBD2 matches at 9 bases. The CDR3 extends over 14 amino acids. Germline V gene sequence: CDR1 SQVTM, CDR2 ANQGSEA. V lost 5 bases, J lost 7 bases, and 9 bases stayed unmatched. CDR3 loop: CSVRGSSGTNEQFF. CDR3 bases: TGCAGCGTTCGAGGTTCTAGCGGGACTAATGAGCAGTTCTTC.

The genes are TRBV10-2 and TRBJ1-6; D unresolved. The V gene lost 3 bases and the J gene lost 7 bases, with 22 bases spanning the gap. The CDR3 is 18 residues long. Germline CDR1 and CDR2: WSHSY and SAAADI. The CDR3: CASSERHILGVRNSPLHF. As DNA, the CDR3 is TGCGCCAGCAGTGAAAGGCACATTCTCGGCGTACGGAATTCACCCCTCCACTTT.

This chain connects TRBV19 to TRBJ2-1; D gene uncertain. Germline V gene lookup returns CDR1 LNHDA and CDR2 SQIVND (reference sequence). CDR3 length: 13 residues. Trimming took off 2 bases at V and 3 bases at J, with 5 bases between the two ends. The CDR3 sequence is CASSITDYNEQFF. Here the CDR3 DNA reads TGTGCCAGTAGTATAACAGACTACAATGAGCAGTTCTTC.

The V gene is TRBV30, the J gene TRBJ1-4; D call uncertain. Germline CDR1 is GTSNPN and CDR2 is SVGIG (reference sequence). Deletions cut 0 bases from V and 4 bases from J, with 9 bases between. This CDR3 spans 14 amino acids. The CDR3 loop is CAWSVLVSNEKLFF. DNA of the CDR3: TGTGCCTGGAGTGTACTCGTTAGTAATGAAAAACTGTTTTTT.

The chain couples TRBV11-2 to TRBJ2-5, with a tentative D call TRBD1 (5 bases). This CDR3 spans 13 amino acids. The V end lost 1 base, the J end lost 9 bases, and 12 bases lay between the germline ends. The V gene's germline CDR1 is SGHAT and CDR2 FQNNGV. The CDR3: CASSLGDRQPQYF. The CDR3 region has the DNA TGTGCCAGCAGCTTAGGGGATAGACAGCCCCAGTACTTC.

The chain is built from TRBV30 and TRBJ2-5, with D unclear. Trimming took 0 bases from V and 1 from J, leaving 9 bases between them. The CDR3 has 14 residues. Germline CDR1 is GTSNPN and CDR2 is SVGIG (reference sequence). In DNA, the CDR3 is TGTGCCTGGAGTGTAGGCTGGCTCCAAGAGACCCAGTACTTC. It is translated as CAWSVGWLQETQYF.

The rearrangement links TRBV2 to TRBJ1-1; D is undetermined. There are 12 residues in the CDR3. Between the trimmed V and J ends, which lost 9 bases and 1 base, there was a span of 9 bases. CDR1 and CDR2 (germline): SNHLY, FYNNEI. CDR3 amino acids: CASVQTNTEAFF. The CDR3, as DNA: TGTGCCAGTGTCCAAACGAACACTGAAGCTTTCTTT.

V is TRBV6-5 and J is TRBJ2-2; possibly TRBD2 for D (7 bases). From germline, CDR1 is MNHEY and CDR2 SVGAGI. The length of the CDR3 is 13 residues. V was pared by 9 bases and J by 8 bases, with 16 bases between. The CDR3 DNA reads as TGTGCCAGTCTGGGGGCGGGGGCGGGGGAGCTGTTTTTT. Translated, it gives CASLGAGAGELFF.